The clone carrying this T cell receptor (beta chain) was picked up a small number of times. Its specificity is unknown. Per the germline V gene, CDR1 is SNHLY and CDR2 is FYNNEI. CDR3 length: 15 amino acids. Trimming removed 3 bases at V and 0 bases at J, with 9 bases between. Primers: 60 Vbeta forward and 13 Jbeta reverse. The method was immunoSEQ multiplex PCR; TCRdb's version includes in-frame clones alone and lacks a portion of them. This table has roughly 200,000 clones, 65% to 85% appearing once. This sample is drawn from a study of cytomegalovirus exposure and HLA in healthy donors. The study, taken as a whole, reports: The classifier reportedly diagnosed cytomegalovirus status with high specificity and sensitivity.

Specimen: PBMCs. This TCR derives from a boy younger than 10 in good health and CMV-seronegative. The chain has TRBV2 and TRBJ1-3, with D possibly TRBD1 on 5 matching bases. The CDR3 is CASSEGLASGNTIYF. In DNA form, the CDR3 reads TGTGCCAGCAGTGAGGGACTTGCCTCTGGAAACACCATATATTTT.